This TCR beta chain was profiled in a study of CD8 T cells in Susac syndrome. V trimming: 6 bases; J trimming: 10 bases; junction bases outside the gene matches: 14. This CDR3 comprises 14 residues. The germline CDR1 and CDR2 sequences are MNHEY and SVGEGT. When the RNA was reverse transcribed, random hexamers were used with an input of about 0.45 to 1 ug. TCRdb reprocessed the immunoSEQ multiplex PCR reads with MiXCR, giving one entry per CDR3 protein. The data show 100,000 to 150,000 distinct CDR3 sequences, with about 92% seen just once and about 0.087% held by the top ten. V gene TRBV6-2 or TRBV6-3 combines with J gene TRBJ1-1; TRBD1 aligns across 7 bases. The TCR sequence derives from a human donor with multiple sclerosis. Specimen: CD4+ T cells from PBMCs. CDR3 region: CASSLSGQIGLAFF. The CDR3 nucleotides read TGTGCCAGCAGCTTGTCGGGACAGATTGGCTTAGCTTTCTTT.